Sequencing of this TCR beta chain was carried out in a study of memory CD4+ T cells and cytomegalovirus serostatus. Study findings and constraints: A US-trained random forest predicted CMV serostatus with median AUC around 0.9. Of 150 to 200 reported CMV TCRbeta sequences, 60 to 85 were found in memory CD4+ repertoires.

Germline lookup yields CDR1 SNHLY and CDR2 FYNNEI. After removal of 4 bases from V and 6 bases from J, the junction contained 6 bases not matched to a gene. The CDR3 sequence is 15 residues long. Note on this clone: Its matching antigen is unknown.

Single viable CD3+CD4+CD8-CD45RO+ cells were sorted as the memory CD4+ T cells. Authors' data handling: After removing out-of-frame reads, 2 million to 2.5 million distinct TCRbeta sequences remained. TCRdb keeps only in-frame clones here, not all; method: immunoSEQ multiplex PCR. The V and J calls and clone size were taken over from that table, and D and trimming were inferred from the DNA. Here the sample spans under 40,000 clones, roughly 85% being singletons. What was sequenced was memory CD4+ T cells from blood. The chain is built from TRBV2 and TRBJ1-5, with TRBD1 matching 10 bases. This TCR was recovered from an adult in good health and CMV-seropositive. As DNA, the CDR3 is TGTGCCAGCAGTGCGACAGGGGGCGCGGGTCAGCCCCAGCATTTT. Protein product: CASSATGGAGQPQHF.